This T cell receptor (beta chain) was observed in a study of glioma-infiltrating T cells after dendritic cell vaccination. The immunoSEQ assay amplified TCRB CDR3 from up to 2 ug DNA. Profiled with immunoSEQ multiplex PCR; TCRdb holds only in-frame clones, not every one. The table lists some 90,000 clones, approximately 78% of them singletons. Stated time point: after dendritic cell vaccination, including at tumor progression/relapse. The length of the CDR3 is 19 residues. Between the trimmed V and J ends, which lost 1 base and 7 bases, there was a span of 26 bases. Germline lookup yields CDR1 LNHDA and CDR2 SQIVND (reference sequence).

The sequences come from blood, collected after dendritic cell vaccination. This sequence originates from a human donor with glioblastoma. V and J are TRBV19 and TRBJ1-5; D unclear. Here the CDR3 reads CASSIVKGVKTLTKQPQHF. CDR3 coding DNA: TGTGCCAGTAGTATAGTTAAGGGAGTGAAGACACTAACCAAACAGCCCCAGCATTTT.